What follows are 13 T cell receptor beta chains derived from one specimen sequenced in a study of blood T cell repertoires in COVID-19 (dated by TCRdb to 2018 to 2021). Libraries came from the immunoSEQ multiplex PCR assay. Drawn from immuneACCESS, this table holds only the in-frame rearrangements with V and J called that TCRdb kept. Clones are partly lost; checked studies trace under half to an unresolved V gene and leave the rest unexplained. The sample table shows about 250,000 clones, and over 90% are seen once. Together, the top ten hold roughly 0.79% of the sample. Sequencing input: peripheral blood. These receptors were obtained from a man between 25 and 39 years old with COVID-19, enrolled during active disease.

The chain is built from TRBV2 and TRBJ1-1; weak D call: TRBD1 (5 bases). Germline loops: CDR1 SNHLY, CDR2 FYNNEI. This CDR3 region has 13 residues. V lost 6 bases and J 5 bases, leaving 13 bases between the germline ends. CDR3: CASSFGTLTEAFF. CDR3 bases: TGTGCCAGCAGCTTCGGGACTCTAACTGAAGCTTTCTTT.

The rearrangement joins TRBV30 to TRBJ1-4, with TRBD1 identical over 11 bases. Per the germline V gene, CDR1 is GTSNPN and CDR2 is SVGIG (reference sequence). The CDR3 totals 16 residues. J was trimmed by 8 bases and V by 4 bases; bases with no gene match: 12. DNA for the CDR3: TGTGCCTGGACCGAAGGGGTGGGGGACAGGGGGGAAAAACTGTTTTTT. Protein: CAWTEGVGDRGEKLFF. Full variable domain (remainder filled in from reference TRBV30 and TRBJ1-4): SQTIHQWPATLVQPVGSPLSLECTVEGTSNPNLYWYRQAAGRGLQLLFYSVGIGQISSEVPQNLSASRPQDRQFILSSKKLLLSDSGFYLCAWTEGVGDRGEKLFFGSGTQLSVL.

The rearrangement uses TRBV19 and TRBJ2-1, with 9 nucleotides matching TRBD1. There are 15 residues in the CDR3. From germline, CDR1 is LNHDA and CDR2 SQIVND (reference sequence). With V trimmed by 5 bases and J by 1 base, 3 bases remained unmatched. CDR3 DNA: TGTGCCAGTAGTCCGGGACAGGGATCCTACAATGAGCAGTTCTTC. Amino acids: CASSPGQGSYNEQFF.

This clone was recorded only once. The chain uses TRBV7-9 and TRBJ2-2, with 8 bases matching TRBD1. The V gene end was trimmed by 5 bases and the J gene end by 2 bases; junction bases not matched to a gene: 10. The CDR3 length is 17 residues. CDR1 is SEHNR, CDR2 FQNEAQ, per germline (reference sequence). Here the CDR3 DNA reads TGTGCCAGCAGCCTACGACCCGGACAGGGTAACACCGGGGAGCTGTTTTTT. As protein: CASSLRPGQGNTGELFF.

The rearrangement links TRBV6-2 or TRBV6-3 to TRBJ1-2; D not resolved. Germline V gene sequence: CDR1 MNHEY, CDR2 SVGEGT. V lost 6 bases to trimming and J lost 2 bases, with 16 bases between them. CDR3 length equals 15 residues. The CDR3 DNA follows: TGTGCCAGCAGCCTCTATGGGCTAGCGAACTATGGCTACACCTTC. Its translation is CASSLYGLANYGYTF.

A note on this clone: The junction departs from germline at one end; a sequencing error may be responsible. The chain employs TRBV5-5 and TRBJ2-7; weak D call: TRBD1 (6 bases). This CDR3 spans 13 amino acids. Germline V gives CDR1 SGHKS, CDR2 YYEKEE (reference sequence). CDR3 amino acids: CASSWARAGDSVF. The CDR3 DNA reads as TGTGCCAGCAGCTGGGCCCGGGCAGGGGATTCGGTATTC.

This chain uses TRBV3-1 (or the pseudogene TRBV3-2) with TRBJ2-5; D perhaps matches TRBD2 (6 bases). The germline gives CDR1 LGHDT, CDR2 YNNKEL (reference sequence). Trimming removed 1 base from V and 2 bases from J, with 14 bases in between. The CDR3 is 16 amino acids. In nucleotides, the CDR3 is TGTGCCAGCAGCCAAGGAAGGGGACTCTTACAAGAGACCCAGTACTTC. Protein product: CASSQGRGLLQETQYF.

CDR3 bases: TGTGCCAGTAGTATAGGACAGCCTAATTCACCCCTCCACTTT. Amino acids: CASSIGQPNSPLHF. J is TRBJ1-6 and V is TRBV19, with TRBD1 as a possible D gene (5 bases). This CDR3 comprises 14 residues. Germline V gene sequence: CDR1 LNHDA, CDR2 SQIVND (reference sequence). Trimming shortened V by 1 base and J by 6 bases, and 7 bases separated the two germline ends.

The chain has TRBV18 and TRBJ1-2; 7 nucleotides line up with TRBD1. V lost 3 bases, J lost 0 bases, and 1 base stayed unmatched. CDR1 and CDR2 from the germline V gene are KGHSH and LQKENI. The CDR3 loop spans 14 amino acids. CDR3 loop: CASSPGQTNYGYTF. The CDR3 DNA reads as TGTGCCAGCTCACCGGGACAGACTAACTATGGCTACACCTTC.

The chain links TRBV7-3 to TRBJ2-3, with TRBD1 identical over 8 bases. V lost 5 bases and J lost 3; bases outside the gene matches: 7. Germline CDR1 is SGHTA and CDR2 is FQGTGA. This CDR3 region has 15 residues. The CDR3 here is CASSRQGAMTDTQYF. The CDR3 nucleotides read TGTGCCAGCAGCCGCCAGGGGGCAATGACAGATACGCAGTATTTT.

The rearrangement links TRBV28 to TRBJ1-1, with a tentative D call TRBD1 (5 bases). V was shortened by 6 bases and J by 1 base, with 9 bases between the two germline ends. Germline V gene lookup returns CDR1 MDHEN and CDR2 SYDVKM. CDR3 length: 13 residues. For the CDR3, the DNA is TGTGCCAGCAGCCCCGGACAGAACACTGAAGCTTTCTTT. It translates to CASSPGQNTEAFF.

This chain uses TRBV13 with TRBJ2-2; D might be TRBD1 (6 bases). From germline, CDR1 is PRHDT and CDR2 FYEKMQ (reference sequence). The CDR3 spans 13 residues. V dropped 5 bases and J dropped 8 bases, with 12 bases sitting between them. CDR3 DNA sequence: TGTGCCAGCAGCCCTATACAGGGAGGGGAGCTGTTTTTT. It codes for CASSPIQGGELFF. Looking up the rest from reference TRBV13 and TRBJ2-2 gives the full variable domain: AAGVIQSPRHLIKEKRETATLKCYPIPRHDTVYWYQQGPGQDPQFLISFYEKMQSDKGSIPDRFSAQQFSDYHSELNMSSLELGDSALYFCASSPIQGGELFFGEGSRLTVL.

This rearrangement joins TRBV3-1 (or the pseudogene TRBV3-2) to TRBJ1-5; D remains ambiguous. This CDR3 region has 16 residues. Germline V CDR1 and CDR2: LGHDT, YNNKEL (reference sequence). V lost 0 bases and J lost 1, with 10 bases in between. CDR3 residues: CASSQDYGLSNQPQHF. The CDR3 nucleotides are TGTGCCAGCAGCCAAGATTACGGTCTCAGCAATCAGCCCCAGCATTTT.